Below, one TCR beta chain is given with its context. Using about 220 ng DNA, 30,000 to 35,000 T cell genomes, the sorted-subset replicate PCRs were run. Profiling relied on immunoSEQ multiplex PCR, and the TCRdb table lists in-frame clones only, not all of them. The sample consists of more than 2,000,000 clones, 90% to 95% of them appearing once. These data originate in a study of shared clonotypes between healthy human individuals. Germline loops: CDR1 MNHEY, CDR2 SVGAGI. The CDR3 has 13 residues. V lost 0 bases to trimming and J lost 8 bases, with 10 bases between them. Sequencing was performed on naive CD4+ T cells sorted from blood. Subset specified: CD45RA+ positively selected. J is TRBJ1-2 and V is TRBV6-5; D is possibly TRBD1 (5 bases). The sequence came from a man between 18 and 29 years old in good health. CDR3 sequence: CASSYSAGGGYTF. The CDR3 nucleotides read TGTGCCAGCAGTTACTCGGCTGGGGGAGGCTACACCTTC.